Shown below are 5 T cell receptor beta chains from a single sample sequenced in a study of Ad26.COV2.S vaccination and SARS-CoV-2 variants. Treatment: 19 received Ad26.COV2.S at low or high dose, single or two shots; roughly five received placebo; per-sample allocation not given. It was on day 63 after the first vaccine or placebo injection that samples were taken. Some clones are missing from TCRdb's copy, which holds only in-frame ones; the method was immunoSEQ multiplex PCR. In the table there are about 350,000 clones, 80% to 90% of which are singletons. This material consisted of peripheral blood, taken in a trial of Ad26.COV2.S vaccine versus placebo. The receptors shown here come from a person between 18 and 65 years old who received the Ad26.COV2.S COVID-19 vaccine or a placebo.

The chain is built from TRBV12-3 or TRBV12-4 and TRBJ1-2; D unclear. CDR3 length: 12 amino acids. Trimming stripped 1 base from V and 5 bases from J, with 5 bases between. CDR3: CASSLDFYGYTF. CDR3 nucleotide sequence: TGTGCCAGCAGTTTAGATTTTTATGGCTACACCTTC.

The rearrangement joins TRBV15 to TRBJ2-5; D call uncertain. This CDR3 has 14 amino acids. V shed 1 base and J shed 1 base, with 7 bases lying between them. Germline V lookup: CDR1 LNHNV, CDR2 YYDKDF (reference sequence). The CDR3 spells CATSRGHSQETQYF. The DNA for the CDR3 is TGTGCCACCAGCAGAGGTCACAGCCAAGAGACCCAGTACTTC.

This CDR3 reads CASSLRGSNTGELFF. The CDR3 DNA follows: TGTGCCAGCAGCTTGAGGGGGTCGAACACCGGGGAGCTGTTTTTT. This chain joins TRBV5-5 and TRBJ2-2; TRBD1 might be the D (6 bases). Germline CDR1 SGHKS, CDR2 YYEKEE (reference sequence). Trimming stripped 1 base from V and 0 bases from J, with 7 bases between. The CDR3 spans 15 residues.

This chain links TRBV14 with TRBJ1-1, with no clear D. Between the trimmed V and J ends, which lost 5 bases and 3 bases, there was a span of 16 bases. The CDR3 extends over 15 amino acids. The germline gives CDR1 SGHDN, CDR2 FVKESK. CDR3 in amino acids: CASSAEFGQYTEAFF. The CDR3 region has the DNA TGTGCCAGCAGCGCAGAGTTCGGGCAGTACACTGAAGCTTTCTTT.

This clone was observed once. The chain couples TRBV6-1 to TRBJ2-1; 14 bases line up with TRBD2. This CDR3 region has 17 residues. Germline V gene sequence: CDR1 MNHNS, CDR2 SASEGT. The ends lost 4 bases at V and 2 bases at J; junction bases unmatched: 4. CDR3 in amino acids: CASSGGLAGEAYNEQFF. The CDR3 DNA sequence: TGTGCCAGCAGTGGGGGACTAGCGGGGGAGGCCTACAATGAGCAGTTCTTC.